Presented here are 29 T cell receptor beta chains from one specimen sequenced in a study of regulatory T cells in long-lasting Graves disease. Time point in this sample: newly diagnosed GD, antithyroid drugs for less than 3 months. There was RNA extracted from PBMCs, and the TCR library was made from it. According to the study, TCR beta libraries were built with iRepertoire HTBI primers and CDR3-region Arm-PCR. TCRdb used MiXCR to reprocess the multiplex PCR reads, holding one entry per CDR3 protein. The table lists about 540,000 distinct CDR3 sequences, approximately 15% of them singletons. This sample was shared with a second study, whose subject was T cells in Graves' hyperthyroidism and ophthalmopathy.

The sample here was peripheral blood mononuclear cells (PBMCs), taken at new diagnosis, from a patient treated with antithyroid drugs. These receptor sequences come from a man in his thirties or forties with Graves disease.

This chain uses TRBV7-9 with TRBJ2-1; D call uncertain. The CDR3 runs 13 residues. The germline gives CDR1 SEHNR, CDR2 FQNEAQ (reference sequence). Trimming removed 9 bases at V and 8 bases at J, with 17 bases between. The CDR3, as DNA: TGTGCCAGTGGCTTCTGGCCTGTAGATGAGCAGTTCTTC. It yields the protein CASGFWPVDEQFF.

This clonotype was observed a handful of times. V and J are TRBV4-1 and TRBJ2-5; 8 positions match TRBD1. The junction had 8 bases not matched to a gene; V was cut back by 1 base and J by 4 bases. The germline V gene encodes CDR1 MGHRA and CDR2 YSYEKL. CDR3 length: 16 residues. CDR3: CASSQGQGRRIETQYF. In DNA form, the CDR3 reads TGCGCCAGCAGCCAAGGACAGGGGAGGAGAATAGAGACCCAGTACTTC.

This chain uses TRBV5-6 with TRBJ2-3; 7 bases agree with TRBD2. This CDR3 is built from 20 residues. Germline assignment: CDR1 SGHDT and CDR2 YYEEEE. V lost 4 bases, J lost 0 bases, and 20 bases stayed unmatched. CDR3 nucleotides: TGTGCCAGCAGCCACCTCATTGAGCGGGAAGGCTCTGGTAGCACAGATACGCAGTATTTT. It translates to CASSHLIEREGSGSTDTQYF.

This clonotype occurred many times. This chain links TRBV12-3 or TRBV12-4 with TRBJ2-3; 12 positions agree with TRBD2. The CDR3 is 16 amino acids. J gave up 3 bases and V 5 bases, and 6 bases lay outside the gene matches. This chain's CDR3 is CASSLGLAGMTDTQYF. CDR3 nucleotides: TGTGCCAGCAGTCTCGGACTAGCGGGAATGACAGATACGCAGTATTTT.

The chain employs TRBV6-2 or TRBV6-3 and TRBJ1-5; no definite D call. The CDR3 spans 13 residues. V was shortened by 4 bases and J by 7 bases, with 11 bases between the two germline ends. Looked up from germline, CDR1 is MNHEY and CDR2 is SVGEGT. The CDR3 loop reads CASSSLQLQPQHF. In DNA form, the CDR3 reads TGTGCCAGCAGTTCCCTCCAATTGCAGCCCCAGCATTTT.

This chain links TRBV13 with TRBJ1-5, with a weak D call TRBD1 (6 bases). The CDR3 totals 13 residues. The germline V and J ends were trimmed by 8 bases and 3 bases, with 11 bases remaining between them. From germline, CDR1 is PRHDT and CDR2 FYEKMQ (reference sequence). The CDR3 reads CASAQGNNQPQHF. In DNA form, the CDR3 reads TGTGCCAGCGCCCAGGGGAACAATCAGCCCCAGCATTTT.

This clonotype was recorded once. Possible read error: a much larger clone is one base away. The chain uses TRBV6-1 and TRBJ2-3; D not resolved. Germline lookup yields CDR1 MNHNS and CDR2 SASEGT. The germline V and J ends were trimmed by 3 bases and 1 base, with 11 bases remaining between them. This CDR3 region has 15 residues. CDR3 loop: CASSESMGRTDTQYF. For the CDR3, the DNA is TGTGCCAGCAGTGAGTCGATGGGCCGCACAGATACGCAGTATTTT.

This clonotype was recorded many times. This chain connects TRBV20-1 to TRBJ1-1, with D uncertain. Germline CDR1 reads DFQATT; CDR2 reads SNEGSKA (reference sequence). V gave up 1 base and J gave up 8 bases, with 8 bases separating them. The CDR3 length is 11 residues. In nucleotides, the CDR3 is TGCAGTGCTAGAGTCCTAGGGGAAGCTTTCTTT. Its translation is CSARVLGEAFF.

This clonotype was seen repeatedly, ten times or more. The CDR3 here is CASSAARDTEAFF. CDR3 bases: TGTGCCAGCAGCGCCGCGCGGGACACTGAAGCTTTCTTT. V gene TRBV7-2 combines with J gene TRBJ1-1; D gene uncertain. Germline CDR1 reads SGHTA; CDR2 reads FQGNSA. V shed 5 bases and J shed 3 bases, with 10 bases lying between them. The CDR3 covers 13 residues.

This clonotype was seen at least ten times. The genes are TRBV7-2 and TRBJ2-3, with D unresolved. This CDR3 has 12 residues. V lost 4 bases and J 0 bases, leaving 2 bases between the germline ends. Looked up from germline, CDR1 is SGHTA and CDR2 is FQGNSA. CDR3 in amino acids: CASSSSTDTQYF. As DNA, the CDR3 is TGTGCCAGCAGCTCTAGCACAGATACGCAGTATTTT.

This clonotype was counted between two and nine times. The rearrangement joins TRBV13 to TRBJ2-2, with 8 positions matching TRBD2. Germline V gene lookup returns CDR1 PRHDT and CDR2 FYEKMQ (reference sequence). Trimming removed 1 base from V and 4 bases from J; junction bases left unmatched: 11. The CDR3 extends over 18 amino acids. The CDR3 region is CASSLARGKREFTGELFF. The CDR3 DNA reads as TGTGCCAGCAGCTTAGCCAGGGGAAAGCGGGAGTTCACCGGGGAGCTGTTTTTT.

This clonotype was detected only a few times. The chain combines TRBV11-3 with TRBJ2-1, with 8 bases identical to TRBD2. Per germline, CDR1 SGHNT and CDR2 YENEEA. The CDR3 spans 17 residues. After removal of 3 bases from V and 2 bases from J, the junction contained 9 bases not matched to a gene. Here the CDR3 DNA reads TGTGCCAGCAGCTTGGGTAGCGGGACAAGAGCCTACAATGAGCAGTTCTTC. It yields the protein CASSLGSGTRAYNEQFF.

About this clonotype: This may come from a read error, since a much larger clone is one base off. The chain has TRBV11-2 and TRBJ2-7; D is uncertain. This CDR3 has 15 residues. Germline values: CDR1 SGHAT, CDR2 FQNNGV. CDR3 protein: CPSSQEPGRFYEQYF. CDR3 sequence (DNA): TGTCCCAGCAGCCAAGAGCCTGGACGGTTCTACGAGCAGTACTTC.

This clonotype was counted ten times or more. The chain joins TRBV20-1 to TRBJ2-1, with 12 nucleotides matching TRBD2. The germline CDR1 and CDR2 sequences are DFQATT and SNEGSKA (reference sequence). V shed 8 bases and J 8 bases; nucleotides not matched to a gene: 10. CDR3 size: 14 residues. CDR3 nucleotide sequence: TGCAGTAGCCCTAGCGGGAGGGCCGGTTATGAGCAGTTCTTC. As protein: CSSPSGRAGYEQFF.

This clonotype occurred many times. The rearrangement uses TRBV7-9 and TRBJ2-7; no firm D call. This CDR3 contains 12 residues. In germline, CDR1 is SEHNR, CDR2 FQNEAQ (reference sequence). The V end lost 5 bases, the J end lost 6 bases, and 11 bases lay between the germline ends. The DNA for the CDR3 is TGTGCCAGCAGCCTCTCCAGTGGCGAGCAGTACTTC. Its protein product is CASSLSSGEQYF.

This clonotype was detected a few times. This chain uses TRBV30 with TRBJ2-7; the D is unclear. The CDR3 totals 13 residues. CDR1 is GTSNPN and CDR2 is SVGIG in the germline V gene (reference sequence). The ends were cut back, 0 bases at V and 5 bases at J, with 11 bases in the middle. CDR3 amino acids: CAWSVANSDEQYF. The CDR3 region has the DNA TGTGCCTGGAGTGTGGCCAACTCGGACGAGCAGTACTTC. The complete variable domain, with remaining parts taken from reference TRBV30 and TRBJ2-7, reads SQTIHQWPATLVQPVGSPLSLECTVEGTSNPNLYWYRQAAGRGLQLLFYSVGIGQISSEVPQNLSASRPQDRQFILSSKKLLLSDSGFYLCAWSVANSDEQYFGPGTRLTVT.

This clonotype was seen ten or more times. The chain employs TRBV5-8 and TRBJ2-1, with D unclear. The CDR3 is made up of 16 amino acids. CDR1 and CDR2 from the germline V gene are SGHTS and YDEGEE. Trimming removed 0 bases from V and 0 bases from J, with 10 bases in between. The CDR3 region is CASSLGVFSSYNEQFF. CDR3 nucleotide sequence: TGTGCCAGCAGCTTGGGTGTATTTAGCTCCTACAATGAGCAGTTCTTC.

This clonotype was picked up many times. This chain joins TRBV19 and TRBJ2-2; D is unclear. The V gene lost 3 bases and the J gene lost 2 bases, with 13 bases spanning the gap. Germline V gives CDR1 LNHDA, CDR2 SQIVND (reference sequence). CDR3 size: 16 residues. CDR3 sequence reads: CASSMSAQTNTGELFF. The CDR3 DNA reads TGTGCCAGTAGTATGTCGGCCCAGACAAACACCGGGGAGCTGTTTTTT.

V is TRBV18 and J is TRBJ1-5; TRBD1 might be the D (5 bases). Germline V gives CDR1 KGHSH, CDR2 LQKENI. This CDR3 spans 16 amino acids. The V gene lost 8 bases and the J gene lost 2 bases, with 19 bases spanning the gap. CDR3 in amino acids: CASTTYQGRGNQPQHF. CDR3 bases: TGTGCCAGCACGACCTATCAGGGAAGGGGCAATCAGCCCCAGCATTTT.

This clonotype was counted ten times or more. V usage is TRBV6-1 and J usage is TRBJ2-7, with 7 bases that match TRBD2. V dropped 6 bases and J dropped 0; count of bases not matched to a gene: 8. Germline values: CDR1 MNHNS, CDR2 SASEGT. There are 15 residues in the CDR3. CDR3 protein: CASSPGEGGSYEQYF. In DNA, the CDR3 is TGTGCCAGCAGCCCCGGGGAGGGAGGCTCCTACGAGCAGTACTTC.

This clonotype turned up a few times. The chain uses TRBV20-1 and TRBJ2-1; 10 nucleotides match TRBD2. This CDR3 spans 15 amino acids. Germline assignment: CDR1 DFQATT and CDR2 SNEGSKA (reference sequence). V was clipped by 2 bases and J by 4 bases; unmatched bases: 5. The DNA of the CDR3 is TGCAGTGCTAGAACTCTAGCGGGAGATTACAATGAGCAGTTCTTC. Amino acids: CSARTLAGDYNEQFF.

This clonotype was observed many times. The V and J genes are TRBV7-9 and TRBJ2-7; 10 bases map to TRBD2. This CDR3 has 15 residues. The V and J ends lost 6 bases and 5 bases, in that order; junction bases with no gene match: 10. Germline lookup yields CDR1 SEHNR and CDR2 FQNEAQ (reference sequence). The CDR3 nucleotides read TGTGCCAGCAGTCCACAGGGGACTAGCGCCCACGAGCAGTACTTC. This codes for CASSPQGTSAHEQYF.

This clonotype was seen repeatedly, ten times or more. The rearrangement links TRBV7-3 to TRBJ2-3, with 9 bases lining up with TRBD2. Trimming at V came to 0 bases and at J to 3 bases, leaving 13 bases not matched to a gene. There are 19 residues in the CDR3. Germline CDR1 reads SGHTA; CDR2 reads FQGTGA. The CDR3 loop reads CASSLTLPPTSGKTDTQYF. CDR3 coding DNA: TGTGCCAGCAGCTTAACGCTGCCTCCGACTAGCGGAAAAACAGATACGCAGTATTTT.

This clonotype was observed many times. This chain uses TRBV28 with TRBJ2-1; 8 nucleotides line up with TRBD2. The germline V gene has CDR1 MDHEN and CDR2 SYDVKM. This CDR3 comprises 18 residues. The junction had 15 bases not matched to a gene; V was cut back by 3 bases and J by 5 bases. CDR3 residues: CASSFLDRAGAGHNEQFF. CDR3 in DNA: TGTGCCAGCAGTTTTCTCGACCGAGCGGGGGCGGGACACAATGAGCAGTTCTTC.

The chain has TRBV5-4 and TRBJ2-3, with TRBD2 matching 10 bases. V lost 4 bases to trimming and J lost 5 bases; unmatched junction nucleotides: 13. The CDR3 is 17 amino acids. Germline CDR1 reads SGHNT; CDR2 reads YYREEE (reference sequence). This chain's CDR3 is CASSIRGASGSGDTQYF. The CDR3 DNA reads TGTGCCAGCAGCATACGCGGTGCTAGCGGGAGTGGAGATACGCAGTATTTT.

The chain is built from TRBV5-1 and TRBJ1-1, with D possibly TRBD1 on 5 matching bases. There are 16 residues in the CDR3. V lost 6 bases and J lost 5, with 23 bases in between. CDR1 and CDR2 from the germline V gene are SGHRS and YFSETQ. CDR3: CASIDRGSGRITEAFF. The CDR3 DNA follows: TGCGCCAGCATCGATCGGGGGTCGGGTCGGATTACTGAAGCTTTCTTT.

The rearrangement uses TRBV5-1 and TRBJ1-2; D unresolved. The CDR3 extends over 12 amino acids. Trimming pared 4 bases from V and 2 bases from J, leaving 6 bases between. CDR1 and CDR2 from the germline V gene are SGHRS and YFSETQ. The CDR3 protein is CASSADNYGYTF. The CDR3 DNA reads TGCGCCAGCAGCGCCGACAACTATGGCTACACCTTC.

This clonotype was counted ten times or more. This chain connects TRBV10-3 to TRBJ1-2; the D gene is possibly TRBD1 (6 bases). CDR3 length: 14 amino acids. V was cut by 1 base and J by 2 bases, with 8 bases left in between. Germline CDR1 reads ENHRY; CDR2 reads SYGVKD. CDR3: CAISELDSNYGYTF. The CDR3 DNA reads TGTGCCATCAGTGAGTTGGACAGCAACTATGGCTACACCTTC.

The V and J genes are TRBV25-1 and TRBJ1-1; D remains ambiguous. The CDR3 totals 17 residues. Germline CDR1 reads MGHDK; CDR2 reads SYGVNS. The V gene lost 1 base and the J gene lost 0 bases, with 15 bases spanning the gap. CDR3 DNA sequence: TGTGCCAGCAGTGAATTTGGGAGGGAAGCAATGAACACTGAAGCTTTCTTT. Translating it yields CASSEFGREAMNTEAFF.